This TCR beta chain was captured in a study of blood T cell repertoires in COVID-19 (dated by TCRdb to 2018 to 2021). Describing the broader study: Samples covering the acute and convalescent phases of COVID-19 were provided by collaborators in the United States, Italy and Spain. Nearly every sample came with metadata listing a de-identified subject ID, COVID-19 status, age in years and sex. The material from the prospective study consisted of cDNA or gDNA derived from T cells, B-cell-depleted T cells, or PBMCs. The dataset comprised deeply sampled blood TCRbeta repertoires from subjects exposed to, actively infected with, or recovered from COVID-19. Where available, HLA class I and class II types were taken from metadata supplied by the sample provider and were not determined by assay-based typing. The samples were drawn from the first 160 participants of the ongoing ImmuneRACE study and from roughly 1,300 subjects provided by 6 global collaborators. The repertoires were made available in a free public database intended to serve as a resource for research on the immune response to SARS-CoV-2.

Summary of the overall study and its limitations: The quantity of clinical and demographic metadata differed by source and by participant and was supplied without curation.

Each collaborating institution followed its own protocols to collect whole blood in K2EDTA tubes. For TCRbeta analysis, collaborators shipped samples as frozen whole blood, isolated PBMCs, or DNA extracted from either of those sample types. Measured from the cysteine to the phenylalanine, the CDR3 is 11 residues long. The retained sequence is limited to the CDR3, 33 bases, with the frame set at the first base. From the germline V gene, CDR1 is SQVTM and CDR2 is ANQGSEA. The immunoSEQ Assay, a bias-controlled multiplex PCR, was used to amplify TCRbeta CDR3 regions from genomic DNA. The authors' analysis ran thus. The number of nucleated cells in each sample was estimated from the amplification of reference gene primers within the assay. To quantify the absolute abundance of each unique TCRbeta CDR3 rearrangement, sequence reads were collapsed and filtered. For each sample, productive Simpson clonality was calculated as the square root of Simpson's diversity index over productive rearrangements. In TCRdb, the immuneACCESS table is reduced to in-frame sequences with V and J assigned. These tables do not hold every clone; where another copy was compared, an unresolved V gene accounts for under half, and the others remain unexplained. V, J and clone size reflect that table, while D and trimming were determined from the DNA. Present in this sample are more than 90,000 clones, about 80% of which were seen just once. The ten largest clonotypes hold more than 15% of the sample.

As to this clone: Its antigen has not been determined. Base-call qualities are not available, and no considerably larger clone is one nucleotide away.

Sequencing was carried out using peripheral blood. This TCR was sampled from a man at least 80 years old with acute or convalescent COVID-19. This receptor chain uses TRBV29-1 and TRBJ1-3; no D segment can be confidently identified. The sequence in DNA is TGCAGTATGAGATCTGGAAACACCATATATTTT. Its product reads: CSMRSGNTIYF.